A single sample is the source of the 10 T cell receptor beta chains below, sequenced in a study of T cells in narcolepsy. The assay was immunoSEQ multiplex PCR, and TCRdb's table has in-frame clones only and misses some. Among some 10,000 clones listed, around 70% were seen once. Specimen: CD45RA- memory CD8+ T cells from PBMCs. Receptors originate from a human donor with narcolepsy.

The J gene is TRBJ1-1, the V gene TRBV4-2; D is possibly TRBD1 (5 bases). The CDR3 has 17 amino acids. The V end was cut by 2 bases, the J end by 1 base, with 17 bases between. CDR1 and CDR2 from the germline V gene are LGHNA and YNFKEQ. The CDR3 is CASSQPHTGLQNTEAFF. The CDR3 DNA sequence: TGTGCCAGCAGCCAACCTCATACGGGACTCCAGAACACTGAAGCTTTCTTT.

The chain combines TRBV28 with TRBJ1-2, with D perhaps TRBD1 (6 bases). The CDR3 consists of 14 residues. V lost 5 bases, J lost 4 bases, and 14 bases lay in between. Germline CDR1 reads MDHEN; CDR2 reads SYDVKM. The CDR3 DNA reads TGTGCCAGCAGTCCCCAGGGGATGGGCTATGGCTACACCTTC. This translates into CASSPQGMGYGYTF.

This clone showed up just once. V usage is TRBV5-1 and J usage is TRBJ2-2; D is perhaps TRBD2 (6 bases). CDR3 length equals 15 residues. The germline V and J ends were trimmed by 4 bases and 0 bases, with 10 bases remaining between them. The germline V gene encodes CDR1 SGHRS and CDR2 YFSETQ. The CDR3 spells CASSPGTSNTGELFF. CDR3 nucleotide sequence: TGCGCCAGCAGCCCCGGGACTTCGAACACCGGGGAGCTGTTTTTT.

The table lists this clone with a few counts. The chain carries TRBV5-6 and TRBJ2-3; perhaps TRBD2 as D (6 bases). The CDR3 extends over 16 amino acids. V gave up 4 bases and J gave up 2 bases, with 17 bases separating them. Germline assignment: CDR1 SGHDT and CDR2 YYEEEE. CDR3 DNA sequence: TGTGCCAGCAGCCTAGAGGGACTTGTCTTCACAGATACGCAGTATTTT. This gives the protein CASSLEGLVFTDTQYF.

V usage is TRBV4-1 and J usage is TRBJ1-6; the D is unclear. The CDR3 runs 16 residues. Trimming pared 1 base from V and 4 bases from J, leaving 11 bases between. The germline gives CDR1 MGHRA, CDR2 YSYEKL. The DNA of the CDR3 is TGCGCCAGCAGCCAAGTCTTGACGGTATATAATTCACCCCTCCACTTT. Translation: CASSQVLTVYNSPLHF.

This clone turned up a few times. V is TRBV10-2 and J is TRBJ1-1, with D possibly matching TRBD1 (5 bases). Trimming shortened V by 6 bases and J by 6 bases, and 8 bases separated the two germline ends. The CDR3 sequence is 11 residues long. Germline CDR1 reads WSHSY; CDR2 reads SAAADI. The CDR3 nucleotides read TGCGCCAGCAGGGAGGGGCCTGAAGCTTTCTTT. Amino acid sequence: CASREGPEAFF.

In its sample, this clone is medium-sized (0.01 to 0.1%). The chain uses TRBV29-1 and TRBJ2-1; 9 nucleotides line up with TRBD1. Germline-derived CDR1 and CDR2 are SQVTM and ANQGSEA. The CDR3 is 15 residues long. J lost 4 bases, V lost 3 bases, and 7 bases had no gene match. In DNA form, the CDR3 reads TGCAGCGTTGATTTGCTGGGACAGGGTTACAATGAGCAGTTCTTC. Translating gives CSVDLLGQGYNEQFF.

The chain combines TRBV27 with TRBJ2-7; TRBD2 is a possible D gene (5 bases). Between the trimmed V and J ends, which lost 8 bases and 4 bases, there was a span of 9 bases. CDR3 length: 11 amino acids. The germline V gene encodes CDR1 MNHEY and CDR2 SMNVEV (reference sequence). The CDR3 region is CASGRLYEQYF. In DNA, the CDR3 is TGTGCCAGCGGGAGATTATACGAGCAGTACTTC.

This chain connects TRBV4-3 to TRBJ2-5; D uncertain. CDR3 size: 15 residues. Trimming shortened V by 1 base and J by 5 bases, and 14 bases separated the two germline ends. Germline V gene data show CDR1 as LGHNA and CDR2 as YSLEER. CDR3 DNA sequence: TGCGCCAGCAGCCAAGGGGCAGGAGAGCCGGAGACCCAGTACTTC. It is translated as CASSQGAGEPETQYF.

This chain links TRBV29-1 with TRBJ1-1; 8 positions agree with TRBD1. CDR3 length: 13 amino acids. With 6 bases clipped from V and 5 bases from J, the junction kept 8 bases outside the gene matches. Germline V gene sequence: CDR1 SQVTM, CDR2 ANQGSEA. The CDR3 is CSVAGGAETEAFF. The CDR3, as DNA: TGCAGCGTGGCAGGGGGCGCAGAAACTGAAGCTTTCTTT.